What follows are 22 T cell receptor beta chains derived from one specimen sequenced in a study of T cells in Graves' hyperthyroidism and ophthalmopathy (dated by TCRdb to the late 2010s). Libraries were made using multiplex PCR. The run used an Illumina HiSeq 2000. Amplification of TCR beta CDR3 regions was carried out from RNA transcripts. The TCR CDR3 was subjected to a first round of RT-PCR using the HTBI primer set and the Qiagen OneStep RT-PCR kit. Using fastp trimming at Q25 and MiXCR clonotype assembly, TCRdb reanalyzed the public sequencing data and kept in-frame beta chains. One record per CDR3 amino acid sequence lists the most common genes and DNA. This sample holds around 490,000 distinct CDR3 sequences; 15% to 20% were observed only once. The ten largest account for roughly 44% of the sample. The specimen sequenced was blood. The receptors come from a man aged 35 to 55 with Graves' ophthalmopathy.

This clonotype came up a few times. This chain uses TRBV6-1 with TRBJ1-4; the match to TRBD1 covers 12 bases. Per the germline V gene, CDR1 is MNHNS and CDR2 is SASEGT. This CDR3 comprises 16 residues. Germline trimming cut 5 bases from V and 9 bases from J; bases unmatched to any gene: 10. In DNA form, the CDR3 reads TGTGCCAGCAGTTCTTCCGGGACAGGGGGCCAGAAAAAACTGTTTTTT. It yields the protein CASSSSGTGGQKKLFF.

V is TRBV6-1 and J is TRBJ1-4, with unresolved D. The germline V gene has CDR1 MNHNS and CDR2 SASEGT. The CDR3 totals 14 residues. V lost 1 base, J lost 0 bases, and 3 bases lay in between. CDR3 sequence (DNA): TGTGCCAGCAGTGAAGTTGCAACTAATGAAAAACTGTTTTTT. This sequence encodes CASSEVATNEKLFF.

This clonotype was counted at least ten times. The genes are TRBV6-2 or TRBV6-3 and TRBJ1-1; TRBD1 is a possible D gene (5 bases). The CDR3 sequence is 15 residues long. Germline loops: CDR1 MNHEY, CDR2 SVGEGT. Trimming left V 2 bases short and J 0 bases short, with 10 bases between. DNA of the CDR3: TGTGCCAGCAGTTACAGGGGCAGAATGAACACTGAAGCTTTCTTT. Its protein product is CASSYRGRMNTEAFF.

Only a few counts were recorded for this clonotype. This chain connects TRBV2 to TRBJ1-5; TRBD1 aligns across 7 bases. The germline V gene encodes CDR1 SNHLY and CDR2 FYNNEI. The CDR3 sequence is 15 residues long. V lost 4 bases and J lost 4; bases outside the gene matches: 7. CDR3 DNA sequence: TGTGCCAGCAGTGTCGGGACAGCTATTAATCAGCCCCAGCATTTT. Protein sequence: CASSVGTAINQPQHF. The complete variable domain, with remaining parts taken from reference TRBV2 and TRBJ1-5, reads EPEVTQTPSHQVTQMGQEVILRCVPISNHLYFYWYRQILGQKVEFLVSFYNNEISEKSEIFDDQFSVERPDGSNFTLKIRSTKLEDSAMYFCASSVGTAINQPQHFGDGTRLSIL.

This clonotype was seen a handful of times. This sequence joins TRBV12-3 or TRBV12-4 and TRBJ1-2, with 7 bases matching TRBD1. This CDR3 has 13 amino acids. After removal of 8 bases from V and 4 bases from J, the junction contained 7 bases not matched to a gene. The CDR3 loop reads CASAGTATYGYTF. For the CDR3, the DNA is TGTGCCAGCGCCGGGACAGCGACCTATGGCTACACCTTC.

This clonotype was seen many times. The V gene is TRBV28, the J gene TRBJ1-6; D is unclear. Germline V lookup: CDR1 MDHEN, CDR2 SYDVKM. Trimming pared 8 bases from V and 5 bases from J, leaving 10 bases between. The CDR3 sequence is 13 residues long. Written as DNA, the CDR3 is TGTGCCAGCGGACCTAGCCATAATTCACCCCTCCACTTT. Protein sequence: CASGPSHNSPLHF.

This clonotype was counted many times. The CDR3 spells CASSASGAYTDTQYF. DNA for the CDR3: TGTGCCAGCAGTGCTAGCGGAGCCTACACAGATACGCAGTATTTT. This sequence joins TRBV2 and TRBJ2-3; 7 bases match TRBD2. Looked up from germline, CDR1 is SNHLY and CDR2 is FYNNEI. Losses at the gene ends were 4 bases for V and 2 bases for J; bases not matched to a gene: 6. This CDR3 spans 15 amino acids. The whole variable domain, filled in from reference TRBV2 and TRBJ2-3, reads EPEVTQTPSHQVTQMGQEVILRCVPISNHLYFYWYRQILGQKVEFLVSFYNNEISEKSEIFDDQFSVERPDGSNFTLKIRSTKLEDSAMYFCASSASGAYTDTQYFGPGTRLTVL.

This clonotype was detected many times. The rearrangement links TRBV20-1 to TRBJ1-1, with no clear D. The CDR3 runs 11 residues. V gave up 6 bases and J gave up 0 bases, with 5 bases separating them. CDR1 DFQATT and CDR2 SNEGSKA come from the germline V gene (reference sequence). The CDR3 protein is CSAWLNTEAFF. As DNA, the CDR3 is TGCAGTGCGTGGTTGAACACTGAAGCTTTCTTT.

The chain couples TRBV20-1 to TRBJ2-1, with D possibly matching TRBD1 (5 bases). V was cut by 1 base and J by 4 bases, with 17 bases left in between. Looked up from germline, CDR1 is DFQATT and CDR2 is SNEGSKA (reference sequence). The CDR3 covers 16 residues. CDR3 sequence: CSARVARGGPYNEQFF. The CDR3 DNA reads as TGCAGTGCTAGAGTCGCTAGGGGCGGCCCTTACAATGAGCAGTTCTTC.

In its sample, this clonotype was seen many times. The rearrangement uses TRBV12-3 or TRBV12-4 and TRBJ2-1; 12 bases are shared with TRBD2. J gave up 4 bases and V 6 bases, and 4 bases lay outside the gene matches. CDR3 size: 15 residues. The CDR3 protein is CASSTLAGGYNEQFF. The CDR3 nucleotides read TGTGCCAGCAGCACCCTAGCGGGGGGGTACAATGAGCAGTTCTTC.

J is TRBJ2-1 and V is TRBV11-2; TRBD2 matches 10 bases. The ends lost 4 bases at V and 8 bases at J; junction bases unmatched: 14. Germline V gene lookup returns CDR1 SGHAT and CDR2 FQNNGV. This CDR3 comprises 17 residues. The DNA of the CDR3 is TGTGCCAGCAGCTGGACCCTTGCTAGCGGGAGAGGGCATGAGCAGTTCTTC. Protein product: CASSWTLASGRGHEQFF.

In this sample, this clonotype turned up many times. This rearrangement joins TRBV5-6 to TRBJ2-3; unclear D gene. The CDR3 loop spans 15 amino acids. Germline V CDR1 and CDR2: SGHDT, YYEEEE. V lost 0 bases, J lost 2 bases, and 10 bases lay in between. The CDR3 here is CASSLGLRSTDTQYF. The CDR3 DNA is TGTGCCAGCAGCTTGGGACTGAGATCCACAGATACGCAGTATTTT.

This chain links TRBV13 with TRBJ2-3, with 10 bases that match TRBD2. The CDR3 extends over 15 amino acids. Looked up from germline, CDR1 is PRHDT and CDR2 is FYEKMQ (reference sequence). V lost 6 bases, J lost 1 base, and 4 bases stayed unmatched. The CDR3: CASSYLAGGTDTQYF. CDR3 bases: TGTGCCAGCAGTTATCTAGCGGGAGGCACAGATACGCAGTATTTT.

This clonotype came up a few times. J is TRBJ2-5 and V is TRBV20-1, with D tentatively TRBD1 or TRBD2 (6 bases each). The CDR3 extends over 13 amino acids. Trimming took off 4 bases at V and 1 base at J, with 10 bases between the two ends. Germline CDR1 is DFQATT and CDR2 is SNEGSKA (reference sequence). The CDR3, as DNA: TGCAGTGCTACCGGGGGCCTCCAAGAGACCCAGTACTTC. It yields the protein CSATGGLQETQYF.

This clonotype has more than one count but fewer than ten. The chain recombines TRBV3-2 with TRBJ2-1; no check of the table's D call, TRBD2, against the DNA was made. TRBV3-2 is recorded as a pseudogene. The CDR3 extends over 17 amino acids. CDR3 protein: CASSQTSTSGTYNEQFF. CDR3 sequence (DNA): TGTGCCAGCAGCCAGACCAGCACTAGCGGGACCTACAATGAGCAGTTCTTC.

The rearrangement joins TRBV10-3 to TRBJ1-1; possibly TRBD1 for D (6 bases). V shed 6 bases and J shed 5 bases, with 19 bases lying between them. Germline values: CDR1 ENHRY, CDR2 SYGVKD. This CDR3 comprises 15 residues. The CDR3 coding sequence is TGTGCCATCAGGGGGTTGGGGGGGCGCGGAACTGAAGCTTTCTTT. Residues: CAIRGLGGRGTEAFF.

The chain uses TRBV28 and TRBJ1-2; D remains unclear. There are 11 residues in the CDR3. Germline values: CDR1 MDHEN, CDR2 SYDVKM. Trimming removed 6 bases at V and 5 bases at J, with 7 bases between. The CDR3 is CASRTEYGYTF. CDR3 DNA sequence: TGTGCCAGCAGGACGGAATATGGCTACACCTTC.

On this clonotype itself: A read error may account for a junction end that differs from germline. The gene calls are TRBV13 and TRBJ2-7; D not certain. This CDR3 spans 14 amino acids. The V gene's germline CDR1 is PRHDT and CDR2 FYEKMQ (reference sequence). The CDR3 is CVSSPSPYSYEQYF. CDR3 sequence (DNA): TGTGTCAGCAGCCCCAGTCCGTACTCCTACGAGCAGTACTTC.

At least ten counts were recorded for this clonotype. This sequence joins TRBV18 and TRBJ2-7; the D is unclear. V was shortened by 3 bases and J by 7 bases, with 19 bases between the two germline ends. From germline, CDR1 is KGHSH and CDR2 LQKENI. This CDR3 has 15 amino acids. CDR3 sequence (DNA): TGTGCCAGCTCACCCGACGCTGCATTCCAAAGAGAGCAGTACTTC. Its protein is CASSPDAAFQREQYF.

This clonotype was observed at least ten times. V is TRBV6-4 and J is TRBJ2-1, with 7 bases that match TRBD2. Looked up from germline, CDR1 is MRHNA and CDR2 is SNTAGT. CDR3 length: 15 residues. V gave up 5 bases and J gave up 4 bases; unmatched junction bases: 8. CDR3 amino acids: CASSRVLAGYNEQFF. The CDR3 region has the DNA TGTGCCAGCAGTCGAGTTTTAGCGGGTTACAATGAGCAGTTCTTC.

This clonotype showed up many times. This chain links TRBV28 with TRBJ1-1; D remains ambiguous. Looked up from germline, CDR1 is MDHEN and CDR2 is SYDVKM. V lost 7 bases and J lost 4, with 7 bases in between. CDR3 length: 11 residues. The CDR3 loop is CASTLRTEAFF. As DNA, the CDR3 is TGTGCCAGCACCTTACGCACTGAAGCTTTCTTT.

The sample holds many counts of this clonotype. The rearrangement joins TRBV24-1 to TRBJ2-3; 9 nucleotides match TRBD1. Germline CDR1 reads KGHDR; CDR2 reads SFDVKD. Germline trimming cut 4 bases from V and 4 bases from J; bases unmatched to any gene: 8. This CDR3 spans 16 amino acids. The CDR3, as DNA: TGTGCCACCAGTGAATCGGGACAGGGAAACTCAGATACGCAGTATTTT. Translated, it gives CATSESGQGNSDTQYF.